This entry lists 15 T cell receptor beta chains sequenced from one sample in a study of blood T cell repertoires in COVID-19. The table came from immunoSEQ multiplex PCR; TCRdb's copy has only in-frame clones and leaves some out. In the table there are tens of thousands of clones, over 80% of which are singletons. The sequencing sample was made of peripheral blood. These receptors were collected from a woman aged 40 to 49 with acute or convalescent COVID-19.

This clone occurred once. This sequence joins TRBV6-5 and TRBJ2-7, with D possibly being TRBD2 (6 bases). CDR1 is MNHEY and CDR2 is SVGAGI in the germline V gene. The length of the CDR3 is 14 residues. V was clipped by 6 bases and J by 4 bases, with 16 bases between them. As DNA, the CDR3 is TGTGCCAGCAGGGGACTGGAGCAACTTTACGAGCAGTACTTC. It encodes CASRGLEQLYEQYF.

The chain employs TRBV6-2 or TRBV6-3 and TRBJ2-1, with 12 bases lining up with TRBD2. The V gene end was trimmed by 4 bases and the J gene end by 7 bases; junction bases not matched to a gene: 2. Germline loops: CDR1 MNHEY, CDR2 SVGEGT. This CDR3 is built from 14 residues. CDR3 in amino acids: CASSSGTSGNEQFF. CDR3 coding DNA: TGTGCCAGCAGTTCCGGGACTAGCGGGAATGAGCAGTTCTTC.

The rearrangement links TRBV9 to TRBJ1-2; possibly TRBD1 for D (5 bases). Germline loops: CDR1 SGDLS, CDR2 YYNGEE. CDR3 size: 13 residues. Trimming left V 4 bases short and J 8 bases short, with 15 bases between. In DNA, the CDR3 is TGTGCCAGCAGCTCGGGACGGGGGTCAGGCTACACCTTC. Its protein is CASSSGRGSGYTF.

The J gene is TRBJ1-2, the V gene TRBV13; weak D call: TRBD1 (5 bases). Germline CDR1 is PRHDT and CDR2 is FYEKMQ (reference sequence). The CDR3 totals 15 residues. Deletions cut 4 bases from V and 2 bases from J, with 14 bases between. The CDR3 sequence is CASSSRQMKNYGYTF. In DNA form, the CDR3 reads TGTGCCAGCAGCTCCCGACAGATGAAAAACTATGGCTACACCTTC.

The chain joins TRBV15 to TRBJ2-7; TRBD2 matches at 9 bases. Germline trimming cut 5 bases from V and 2 bases from J; bases unmatched to any gene: 10. The CDR3 length is 16 residues. Germline CDR1 and CDR2: LNHNV and YYDKDF (reference sequence). The CDR3 protein is CATSARLLAGTYEQYF. The CDR3 DNA reads TGTGCCACCAGCGCCCGCTTGCTAGCGGGGACCTACGAGCAGTACTTC.

The rearrangement joins TRBV7-6 to TRBJ1-4; 8 nucleotides line up with TRBD1. From germline, CDR1 is SGHVS and CDR2 FNYEAQ. V trimming: 0 bases; J trimming: 5 bases; junction bases outside the gene matches: 5. This CDR3 is 16 amino acids long. CDR3 sequence reads: CASSLASGGLNEKLFF. The CDR3 coding sequence is TGTGCCAGCAGCTTAGCATCAGGGGGCTTAAATGAAAAACTGTTTTTT.

The chain carries TRBV29-1 and TRBJ2-7; tentatively, D is TRBD1 (5 bases). From germline, CDR1 is SQVTM and CDR2 ANQGSEA. The CDR3 has 15 residues. Trimming took off 6 bases at V and 6 bases at J, with 24 bases between the two ends. CDR3 loop: CSVASWVGPAGEQYF. The DNA of the CDR3 is TGCAGCGTCGCCTCGTGGGTGGGGCCAGCCGGCGAGCAGTACTTC.

This chain uses TRBV6-5 with TRBJ1-6; unclear D gene. Between the trimmed V and J ends, which lost 0 bases and 6 bases, there was a span of 3 bases. The CDR3 runs 13 residues. Germline V CDR1 and CDR2: MNHEY, SVGAGI. CDR3 region: CASSYSSNSPLHF. The CDR3 nucleotides are TGTGCCAGCAGTTACTCGAGTAATTCACCCCTCCACTTT.

The chain combines TRBV15 with TRBJ2-5, with 8 bases identical to TRBD1. Germline V gene data show CDR1 as LNHNV and CDR2 as YYDKDF (reference sequence). Germline trimming cut 5 bases from V and 1 base from J; bases unmatched to any gene: 6. CDR3 length: 15 amino acids. The CDR3 region has the DNA TGTGCCACCAGCGAGGGACAGGCCATCCAAGAGACCCAGTACTTC. Translation gives CATSEGQAIQETQYF. The full variable domain, its missing parts supplied by reference TRBV15 and TRBJ2-5, is DAMVIQNPRYQVTQFGKPVTLSCSQTLNHNVMYWYQQKSSQAPKLLFHYYDKDFNNEADTPDNFQSRRPNTSFCFLDIRSPGLGDTAMYLCATSEGQAIQETQYFGPGTRLLVL.

The V gene is TRBV5-5, the J gene TRBJ2-7, with 12 bases lining up with TRBD2. This CDR3 is 15 amino acids long. V was pared by 0 bases and J by 5 bases, with 3 bases of the junction left unmatched. Germline lookup yields CDR1 SGHKS and CDR2 YYEKEE (reference sequence). The CDR3 nucleotides read TGTGCCAGCAGCTTGGCTGGACTAGCGGGGAACGAGCAGTACTTC. Its translation: CASSLAGLAGNEQYF.

The gene calls are TRBV3-1 (or the pseudogene TRBV3-2) and TRBJ2-7; D remains unclear. Germline V lookup: CDR1 LGHDT, CDR2 YNNKEL (reference sequence). V shed 6 bases and J shed 6 bases, with 12 bases lying between them. This CDR3 comprises 12 residues. The CDR3 sequence is CASSWSESEQYF. CDR3 in DNA: TGTGCCAGCAGTTGGAGCGAATCCGAGCAGTACTTC.

V is TRBV2 and J is TRBJ1-1, with D hard to call. The CDR3 is made up of 12 amino acids. V dropped 5 bases and J dropped 7 bases, with 11 bases sitting between them. CDR1 is SNHLY, CDR2 FYNNEI, per germline. CDR3 nucleotides: TGTGCCAGCAGTCCTAGCGGACTTGAAGCTTTCTTT. This gives the protein CASSPSGLEAFF.

The CDR3 DNA sequence: TGTGCCAGCAGCTTAGATTGGGCCCAAAGTGTCACAGATACGCAGTATTTT. Translating gives CASSLDWAQSVTDTQYF. The chain is built from TRBV11-2 and TRBJ2-3; D is uncertain. Germline V gene data show CDR1 as SGHAT and CDR2 as FQNNGV. V dropped 0 bases and J dropped 2 bases, with 15 bases sitting between them. The CDR3 is 17 amino acids.

This chain links TRBV24-1 with TRBJ2-7; perhaps TRBD1 as D (6 bases). V was shortened by 10 bases and J by 0 bases, with 15 bases between the two germline ends. There are 14 residues in the CDR3. Germline CDR1 KGHDR, CDR2 SFDVKD. The CDR3 region has the DNA TGTGCCACTTCCCATAGGGACACCTCCTACGAGCAGTACTTC. Its translation: CATSHRDTSYEQYF.

The genes are TRBV5-4 and TRBJ2-1; the match to TRBD2 covers 10 bases. CDR1 is SGHNT, CDR2 YYREEE, per germline (reference sequence). Unmatched junction bases numbered 3, after V lost 2 bases and J lost 1 base. This CDR3 is built from 16 residues. This CDR3 reads CASSFPSGRSYNEQFF. CDR3 DNA sequence: TGTGCCAGCAGCTTCCCTAGCGGGAGATCCTACAATGAGCAGTTCTTC.